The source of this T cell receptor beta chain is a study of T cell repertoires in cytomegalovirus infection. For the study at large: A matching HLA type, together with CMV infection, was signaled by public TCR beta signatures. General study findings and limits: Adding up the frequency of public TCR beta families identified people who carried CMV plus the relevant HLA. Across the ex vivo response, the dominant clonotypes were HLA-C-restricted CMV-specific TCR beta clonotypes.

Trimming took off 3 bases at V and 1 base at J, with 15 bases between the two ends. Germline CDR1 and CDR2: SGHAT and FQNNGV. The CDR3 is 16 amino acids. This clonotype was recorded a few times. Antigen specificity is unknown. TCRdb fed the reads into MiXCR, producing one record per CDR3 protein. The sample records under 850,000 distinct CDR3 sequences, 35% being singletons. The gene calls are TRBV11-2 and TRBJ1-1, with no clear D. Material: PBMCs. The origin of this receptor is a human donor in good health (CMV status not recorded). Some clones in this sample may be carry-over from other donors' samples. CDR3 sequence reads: CASSFPNSAGNTEAFF. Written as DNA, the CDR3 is TGTGCCAGCAGCTTCCCTAACAGCGCAGGGAACACTGAAGCTTTCTTT.